The present T cell receptor beta chain was sequenced within a study of CD8 T cells in Susac syndrome (dated by TCRdb to the late 2010s). Broadly, across the study: Whether CD8+ T cell activation and differentiation in Susac syndrome was antigen driven was tested using repertoire sequencing.

High-throughput TCR beta sequencing profiled peripheral blood CD8+ and CD4+ T cells from healthy donors, Susac syndrome patients and multiple sclerosis patients. Healthy donors were age- and sex-matched controls. Bulk CD8+ and CD4+ T cells were purified magnetically by negative isolation, whereas CD8+ TEMRA cells were enriched by FACS. Blood was collected in EDTA tubes and processed within 24 hours, with PBMCs isolated through density gradient centrifugation. PBMCs intended for TCR sequencing were cryopreserved in liquid nitrogen and thawed later in a water bath at 37 degrees C. A purity of at least 90% was achieved for sorted or isolated CD4+, CD8+ and CD8+ TEMRA cells. CDR3 length: 17 amino acids, cysteine to phenylalanine. Only the CDR3 part of the read is kept: 51 bases, read in frame from the first base. Unmatched junction bases come to 12, with V trimmed by 8 bases and J by 0 bases. RNA was extracted with the RNeasy kit and about 0.5 to 1 ug was reverse transcribed using random hexamers. TCR beta CDR3 regions were amplified with the immunoSEQ multiplex PCR assay covering 54 Vbeta and 13 Jbeta segments. PCR amplification bias was corrected by using a synthetic template baseline for primer optimization and computational correction. The authors processed their data as follows. Reads were assigned to V, D and J genes according to IMGT and analyzed in immunoSEQ Analyzer, with only productive sequences retained. Clonality was computed as one minus Shannon entropy normalized by log2 of the number of productive unique sequences. Public and private clones were assessed among the 100 most prevalent clones of each patient and control. Clones were defined as Susac-specific when absent from the healthy and MS cohorts, from over 950 published viral clones and from other ImmuneACCESS disease sequences. Clones were called with MiXCR by TCRdb after fastp trimmed the public reads at Q25, and only in-frame beta chains were retained. Every entry covers one CDR3 protein and lists the most common genes and DNA from its rows. TCRdb's processing, not the study's, gives the V and J calls here. For this sample there are 180,000 or so distinct CDR3 sequences; around 94% appear just once. Of the sample, around 0.15% falls within the top ten clones.

Concerning this clonotype itself: Its antigen has not been determined. It has no much larger one-base neighbor in the sample; base qualities were not kept.

General findings and caveats noted by the study authors: The number of individuals in the TCR sequencing and HLA analysis was recognized as being relatively small.

The sample taken for sequencing was CD4+ T cells from PBMCs. The chain uses TRBV12-3 or TRBV12-4 and TRBJ1-5; TRBD1 matches 8 bases in the middle. The clonotype originates from a human donor in good health. The DNA sequence follows: TGTGCCAGCGGACCCGGGACAGGCCTGTATAGCAATCAGCCCCAGCATTTT. It specifies CASGPGTGLYSNQPQHF.